The clone carrying this TCR beta chain was counted ten times or more. The target antigen is unknown. Prepared TCR beta cDNA libraries contained unique molecular identifiers. TCRdb redid the calling of the PCR reads with MiXCR, one entry per CDR3 protein. Altogether 180,000 or so distinct CDR3 sequences are present, over 25% being singletons, with the ten largest covering nearly 3.5%. The data were taken from a study of post-analysis software for immune sequencing data. The study's findings and limits: Compared with controls, patients had more of roughly five TRBV segments, including TRBV5-6, TRBV5-1 and TRBV20-1.

Germline CDR1 reads MNHEY; CDR2 reads SVGAGI. The CDR3 is made up of 11 amino acids. Between the trimmed V and J ends, which lost 10 bases and 7 bases, there was a span of 13 bases. This chain joins TRBV6-5 and TRBJ1-1; D not certain. Sequences were obtained from blood. The sequence came from a girl between 2 and 17 years old with multiple sclerosis. In DNA, the CDR3 is TGTGCCACCCTCGGACGGCGTGAAGCTTTCTTT. It translates to CATLGRREAFF.